Presented here are 31 T cell receptor beta chains from one specimen sequenced in a study of cytomegalovirus exposure and HLA in healthy donors. A multiplex PCR was run with 60 Vbeta primers and 13 Jbeta primers. Generated by immunoSEQ multiplex PCR, the TCRdb table keeps only in-frame clones and is missing some. The sample shows 150,000 to 250,000 clones, around 78% of them seen only once. The specimen sequenced was PBMCs. These TCRs come from a man aged 25-40 years in good health and CMV-seronegative.

The chain employs TRBV29-1 and TRBJ2-1; weak D call: TRBD2 (6 bases). CDR1 and CDR2 from the germline V gene are SQVTM and ANQGSEA. The CDR3 totals 12 residues. V was trimmed by 0 bases and J by 16 bases, leaving 16 bases between them. This CDR3 reads CSVEDGAEGFFF. CDR3 nucleotide sequence: TGCAGCGTTGAAGATGGAGCGGAGGGCTTCTTCTTC.

The CDR3 nucleotides are TGTGCCAGCAGCCATACGGTTGGGAACACCGGGGAGCTGTTTTTT. As protein: CASSHTVGNTGELFF. V gene TRBV5-4 combines with J gene TRBJ2-2; D call uncertain. This CDR3 spans 15 amino acids. Germline-derived CDR1 and CDR2 are SGHNT and YYREEE (reference sequence). V was shortened by 4 bases and J by 1 base, with 11 bases between the two germline ends.

The V and J genes are TRBV7-9 and TRBJ2-2, with 8 positions matching TRBD2. The CDR3 sequence is 16 residues long. With 8 bases clipped from V and 6 bases from J, the junction kept 14 bases outside the gene matches. CDR1 SEHNR and CDR2 FQNEAQ come from the germline V gene (reference sequence). The CDR3 loop reads CASSHIPTSAPGELFF. The CDR3 nucleotides read TGTGCCAGCTCCCATATTCCGACTAGCGCCCCCGGGGAGCTGTTTTTT.

This chain uses TRBV4-1 with TRBJ1-1; TRBD1 is a possible D gene (6 bases). Germline-derived CDR1 and CDR2 are MGHRA and YSYEKL. CDR3 length equals 15 residues. The V and J ends lost 1 base and 0 bases respectively, with 9 bases between them. CDR3 in DNA: TGCGCCAGCAGCCAAGGAGGACAGATGAACACTGAAGCTTTCTTT. Translation gives CASSQGGQMNTEAFF.

The CDR3 region has the DNA TGCGCCAGCAGCTTGGGCTCTACAGGGGACGAGCAGTACTTC. Protein sequence: CASSLGSTGDEQYF. The chain uses TRBV5-1 and TRBJ2-7, with 7 nucleotides matching TRBD1. Germline CDR1 reads SGHRS; CDR2 reads YFSETQ. V lost 0 bases to trimming and J lost 5 bases; unmatched junction nucleotides: 5. The CDR3 is 14 residues long. Filled out from reference TRBV5-1 and TRBJ2-7, the complete variable domain reads KAGVTQTPRYLIKTRGQQVTLSCSPISGHRSVSWYQQTPGQGLQFLFEYFSETQRNKGNFPGRFSGRQFSNSRSEMNVSTLELGDSALYLCASSLGSTGDEQYFGPGTRLTVT.

This chain links TRBV18 with TRBJ1-5; the match to TRBD1 covers 12 bases. Germline CDR1 reads KGHSH; CDR2 reads LQKENI. The CDR3 sequence is 15 residues long. Trimming cost V 3 bases and J 6 bases; bases outside gene matches: 3. CDR3 DNA sequence: TGTGCCAGCTCACCTGGGACAGGGGGCAGTCAGCCCCAGCATTTT. Translation: CASSPGTGGSQPQHF.

This rearrangement joins TRBV27 to TRBJ1-4, with D possibly matching TRBD1 (5 bases). Per germline, CDR1 MNHEY and CDR2 SMNVEV (reference sequence). V was shortened by 4 bases and J by 7 bases, with 13 bases between the two germline ends. This CDR3 spans 14 amino acids. CDR3 loop: CASSSPRTGEKLFF. Written as DNA, the CDR3 is TGTGCCAGCAGTTCCCCCCGAACAGGTGAAAAACTGTTTTTT.

The V and J genes are TRBV30 and TRBJ1-1; 8 nucleotides agree with TRBD1. The germline V gene has CDR1 GTSNPN and CDR2 SVGIG (reference sequence). The CDR3 has 12 amino acids. Trimming at V came to 5 bases and at J to 5 bases, leaving 4 bases not matched to a gene. The CDR3 reads CAWYRGGTEAFF. The DNA for the CDR3 is TGTGCCTGGTACAGGGGGGGGACTGAAGCTTTCTTT.

The rearrangement links TRBV5-1 to TRBJ2-1; 8 nucleotides line up with TRBD1. CDR3 size: 15 residues. Trimming cost V 2 bases and J 5 bases; bases outside gene matches: 6. Germline V gives CDR1 SGHRS, CDR2 YFSETQ. In nucleotides, the CDR3 is TGCGCCAGCAGCTTTCGTGGGACAGGTAACAATGAGCAGTTCTTC. Its translation: CASSFRGTGNNEQFF.

The chain joins TRBV6-5 to TRBJ2-7; D is ambiguous. Trimming removed 2 bases at V and 7 bases at J, with 9 bases between. Germline V lookup: CDR1 MNHEY, CDR2 SVGAGI. The CDR3 has 12 amino acids. CDR3 sequence (DNA): TGTGCCAGCAGTTACGGCCGATGGGAGCAGTACTTC. It codes for CASSYGRWEQYF.

The chain recombines TRBV19 with TRBJ2-3, with 8 bases aligning to TRBD2. The ends lost 9 bases at V and 5 bases at J; junction bases unmatched: 16. Germline-derived CDR1 and CDR2 are LNHDA and SQIVND (reference sequence). The CDR3 has 16 residues. CDR3 coding DNA: TGTGCCAGCGTATCAGAGTACGGGGGGGGCAAAGATACGCAGTATTTT. As protein: CASVSEYGGGKDTQYF.

The gene calls are TRBV28 and TRBJ2-3; D is possibly TRBD1 (5 bases). The CDR3 is made up of 12 amino acids. Germline CDR1 reads MDHEN; CDR2 reads SYDVKM. Trimming removed 5 bases at V and 3 bases at J, with 6 bases between. The CDR3 region is CASSQGTDTQYF. CDR3 coding DNA: TGTGCCAGCAGTCAGGGTACAGATACGCAGTATTTT.

The chain links TRBV11-2 to TRBJ2-7; TRBD1 is a possible D gene (6 bases). Germline CDR1 reads SGHAT; CDR2 reads FQNNGV. The CDR3 covers 12 residues. The ends were cut back, 4 bases at V and 4 bases at J, with 8 bases in the middle. The CDR3: CASSYQGYEQYF. The CDR3 DNA follows: TGTGCCAGCAGCTACCAGGGGTACGAGCAGTACTTC. Using reference TRBV11-2 and TRBJ2-7 for the parts outside the CDR3, the full variable domain is EAGVAQSPRYKIIEKRQSVAFWCNPISGHATLYWYQQILGQGPKLLIQFQNNGVVDDSQLPKDRFSAERLKGVDSTLKIQPAKLEDSAVYLCASSYQGYEQYFGPGTRLTVT.

The genes are TRBV11-3 and TRBJ1-1; no definite D call. Germline loops: CDR1 SGHNT, CDR2 YENEEA. Trimming shortened V by 5 bases and J by 5 bases, and 15 bases separated the two germline ends. The CDR3 extends over 14 amino acids. The CDR3 here is CASSPTPGGTEAFF. The CDR3 bases are TGTGCCAGCAGCCCTACCCCTGGAGGGACTGAAGCTTTCTTT.

This chain joins TRBV27 and TRBJ1-1; possibly TRBD1 for D (5 bases). Trimming left V 7 bases short and J 7 bases short, with 16 bases between. CDR1 and CDR2 (germline): MNHEY, SMNVEV (reference sequence). CDR3 length: 13 residues. CDR3 DNA sequence: TGTGCCAGCAAATCGGGGGTAGGGATTGAAGCTTTCTTT. Protein sequence: CASKSGVGIEAFF.

This chain connects TRBV25-1 to TRBJ2-4; D might be TRBD2 (5 bases). CDR1 and CDR2 (germline): MGHDK, SYGVNS. This CDR3 comprises 17 residues. V gave up 2 bases and J gave up 0 bases, with 14 bases separating them. The CDR3 bases are TGTGCCAGCAGTGAAACGGGAAACAATCTAGCCAAAAACATTCAGTACTTC. It yields the protein CASSETGNNLAKNIQYF.

The CDR3 DNA follows: TGTGCCAGCAGGACGTCAGGGGTGAACACTGAAGCTTTCTTT. It specifies CASRTSGVNTEAFF. This chain connects TRBV6-6 to TRBJ1-1; a possible D gene is TRBD1 (6 bases). This CDR3 contains 14 residues. Germline CDR1 MNHNY, CDR2 SVGAGI (reference sequence). V was shortened by 6 bases and J by 0 bases, with 11 bases between the two germline ends.

A few counts support this clone. V and J are TRBV5-6 and TRBJ2-2; perhaps TRBD1 as D (6 bases). The CDR3 runs 16 residues. Germline V gives CDR1 SGHDT, CDR2 YYEEEE. V lost 0 bases and J 1 base, leaving 10 bases between the germline ends. The CDR3 bases are TGTGCCAGCAGCTTGGATCTGACAGGGAACACCGGGGAGCTGTTTTTT. Protein sequence: CASSLDLTGNTGELFF.

The chain recombines TRBV5-1 with TRBJ2-3; 13 nucleotides line up with TRBD2. Germline V CDR1 and CDR2: SGHRS, YFSETQ. J was trimmed by 4 bases and V by 7 bases; bases with no gene match: 21. The CDR3 consists of 20 residues. As DNA, the CDR3 is TGCGCCAGCGGACCGACCCCCTTTCCGGGACTAGCGGGATTAGCAGATACGCAGTATTTT. Protein: CASGPTPFPGLAGLADTQYF.

The chain is built from TRBV28 and TRBJ2-7, with D tentatively TRBD2 (6 bases). Trimming stripped 3 bases from V and 0 bases from J, with 12 bases between. The germline CDR1 and CDR2 sequences are MDHEN and SYDVKM. The CDR3 runs to 15 residues. The CDR3 DNA reads TGTGCCAGCAGTTTTGGCGGGACGAGCTCCTACGAGCAGTACTTC. Protein sequence: CASSFGGTSSYEQYF.

This sequence joins TRBV2 and TRBJ2-5; 7 bases fit TRBD1. The DNA matches TRBJ2-7 better at its end, which makes the J call doubtful. The CDR3 covers 12 residues. CDR1 SNHLY and CDR2 FYNNEI come from the germline V gene. In nucleotides, the CDR3 is TGTGCCAGCAGATTACAGGGGTACGAGCAGTACTTC. It translates to CASRLQGYEQYF.

The V gene is TRBV6-5, the J gene TRBJ2-1, with D possibly being TRBD2 (6 bases). This CDR3 has 15 amino acids. The germline V and J ends were trimmed by 2 bases and 2 bases, with 10 bases remaining between them. The germline V gene has CDR1 MNHEY and CDR2 SVGAGI. The CDR3 spells CASSYAGPTYNEQFF. The CDR3 DNA is TGTGCCAGCAGTTACGCGGGGCCGACCTACAATGAGCAGTTCTTC.

The chain links TRBV6-1 to TRBJ2-7, with D perhaps TRBD2 (6 bases). Germline CDR1 reads MNHNS; CDR2 reads SASEGT. The CDR3 runs 15 residues. Trimming stripped 2 bases from V and 2 bases from J, with 13 bases between. Here the CDR3 reads CASSERPAGAYEQYF. Here the CDR3 DNA reads TGTGCCAGCAGTGAACGGCCAGCGGGTGCCTACGAGCAGTACTTC.

This clone was detected only a few times. The rearrangement joins TRBV6-6 to TRBJ2-7; 7 nucleotides align to TRBD2. The CDR3 has 15 residues. Trimming took 5 bases from V and 1 from J; bases not matched to a gene: 8. Germline CDR1 reads MNHNY; CDR2 reads SVGAGI (reference sequence). The DNA of the CDR3 is TGTGCCAGCAGTGCATCTGGGGGAGGGTCCTACGAGCAGTACTTC. Its protein is CASSASGGGSYEQYF.

This clone showed up just once. Here the CDR3 DNA reads TGTGCCAGCAGCCTAGGGGGGGCGGGAGGCACAGATACGCAGTATTTT. It codes for CASSLGGAGGTDTQYF. The chain joins TRBV7-2 to TRBJ2-3, with D maybe TRBD2 (7 bases). The CDR3 runs to 16 residues. Germline V gene data show CDR1 as SGHTA and CDR2 as FQGNSA. Trimming took 5 bases from V and 1 from J, leaving 16 bases between them.

This chain connects TRBV28 to TRBJ1-6; 7 bases are a match to TRBD1. V lost 6 bases to trimming and J lost 4 bases; unmatched junction nucleotides: 6. Germline lookup yields CDR1 MDHEN and CDR2 SYDVKM. The CDR3 is 15 amino acids. In DNA, the CDR3 is TGTGCCAGCAGCCCCTCGGGACAGTATAATTCACCCCTCCACTTT. Amino acid sequence: CASSPSGQYNSPLHF.

This rearrangement joins TRBV2 to TRBJ2-3; D unclear. The CDR3 runs 12 residues. CDR1 SNHLY and CDR2 FYNNEI come from the germline V gene. With 7 bases removed from V and 2 bases from J, the gap between germline ends came to 7 bases. The CDR3 nucleotides are TGTGCCAGCACCCAGGACACAGATACGCAGTATTTT. Its translation: CASTQDTDTQYF.

The chain has TRBV6-5 and TRBJ1-1; D is undetermined. The germline CDR1 and CDR2 sequences are MNHEY and SVGAGI. Trimming took 5 bases from V and 4 from J, leaving 14 bases between them. The CDR3 is 14 residues long. This CDR3 is CASSDGLRGTEAFF. In nucleotides, the CDR3 is TGTGCCAGCAGTGACGGGCTTCGGGGCACTGAAGCTTTCTTT.

The chain couples TRBV9 to TRBJ1-1; unclear D gene. Germline V gene sequence: CDR1 SGDLS, CDR2 YYNGEE. Deletions cut 2 bases from V and 1 base from J, with 9 bases between. The CDR3 is 14 amino acids. The CDR3 region is CASSVLRENTEAFF. In nucleotides, the CDR3 is TGTGCCAGCAGCGTTCTGAGGGAGAACACTGAAGCTTTCTTT. The entire variable domain, with the rest obtained from reference TRBV9 and TRBJ1-1, is as follows: DSGVTQTPKHLITATGQRVTLRCSPRSGDLSVYWYQQSLDQGLQFLIQYYNGEERAKGNILERFSAQQFPDLHSELNLSSLELGDSALYFCASSVLRENTEAFFGQGTRLTVV.

This chain joins TRBV28 and TRBJ2-7, with D possibly being TRBD2 (5 bases). Germline CDR1 is MDHEN and CDR2 is SYDVKM. Trimming took 7 bases from V and 1 from J, leaving 17 bases between them. The CDR3 runs to 15 residues. Written as DNA, the CDR3 is TGTGCCAGCATCCCCCACGGGGAAAGATCCTACGAGCAGTACTTC. This encodes CASIPHGERSYEQYF.

In DNA, the CDR3 is TGTGCCAGCAGCTTTCCGGGACAGGGGGCGCGGGGAGCCAAAAACATTCAGTACTTC. This encodes CASSFPGQGARGAKNIQYF. The chain links TRBV11-2 to TRBJ2-4; 12 nucleotides line up with TRBD1. V gave up 3 bases and J gave up 0 bases; unmatched junction bases: 9. The CDR3 contains 19 residues. Germline values: CDR1 SGHAT, CDR2 FQNNGV.